Below are 9 T cell receptor beta chains sequenced from a single sample in a study of blood T cell repertoires in COVID-19. TCRdb's copy holds only in-frame clones and misses some; the assay was immunoSEQ multiplex PCR. In the table there are roughly 200,000 clones, around nine tenths of which are singletons. The sample taken for sequencing was peripheral blood. The origin of the receptors is a man aged 50-59 years with COVID-19, enrolled during active disease.

The chain carries TRBV30 and TRBJ2-3; 11 positions match TRBD2. The CDR3 contains 14 residues. Germline CDR1 GTSNPN, CDR2 SVGIG (reference sequence). The junction had 5 bases not matched to a gene; V was cut back by 5 bases and J by 4 bases. The CDR3, as DNA: TGTGCCTGGCTTCTAGCGGGGGGCGCAGATACGCAGTATTTT. This codes for CAWLLAGGADTQYF. Full variable domain (outside the CDR3, taken from reference TRBV30 and TRBJ2-3): SQTIHQWPATLVQPVGSPLSLECTVEGTSNPNLYWYRQAAGRGLQLLFYSVGIGQISSEVPQNLSASRPQDRQFILSSKKLLLSDSGFYLCAWLLAGGADTQYFGPGTRLTVL.

This chain joins TRBV7-3 and TRBJ2-3; D is perhaps TRBD1 (5 bases). Germline V gene lookup returns CDR1 SGHTA and CDR2 FQGTGA. Trimming removed 2 bases at V and 0 bases at J, with 6 bases between. The CDR3 covers 14 residues. As DNA, the CDR3 is TGTGCCAGCAGCTTACAGGGCAGCACAGATACGCAGTATTTT. Translation: CASSLQGSTDTQYF.

The V gene is TRBV30, the J gene TRBJ2-5, with 10 nucleotides matching TRBD1. J lost 3 bases, V lost 2 bases, and 9 bases had no gene match. The CDR3 consists of 16 residues. Germline CDR1 and CDR2: GTSNPN and SVGIG (reference sequence). The CDR3 nucleotides read TGTGCCTGGAGTAAAGGGACAGGGGCGAATAAAGAGACCCAGTACTTC. Its protein is CAWSKGTGANKETQYF.

The chain links TRBV19 to TRBJ1-1; tentatively, D is TRBD1 (6 bases). This CDR3 contains 16 residues. Germline CDR1 and CDR2: LNHDA and SQIVND (reference sequence). The ends were cut back, 4 bases at V and 3 bases at J, with 18 bases in the middle. This chain's CDR3 is CASSTETQGRDTEAFF. CDR3 DNA sequence: TGTGCCAGTAGTACAGAAACCCAGGGGAGGGACACTGAAGCTTTCTTT. Variable domain in full (rest from reference TRBV19 and TRBJ1-1): DGGITQSPKYLFRKEGQNVTLSCEQNLNHDAMYWYRQDPGQGLRLIYYSQIVNDFQKGDIAEGYSVSREKKESFPLTVTSAQKNPTAFYLCASSTETQGRDTEAFFGQGTRLTVV.

This CDR3 is CASSLQGRDTQYF. In nucleotides, the CDR3 is TGTGCCAGCAGCTTACAGGGAAGGGATACGCAGTATTTT. This sequence joins TRBV7-2 and TRBJ2-3; possible D gene TRBD1, 5 bases. CDR3 length equals 13 residues. Trimming removed 2 bases at V and 6 bases at J, with 9 bases between. Germline V gene lookup returns CDR1 SGHTA and CDR2 FQGNSA.

This chain uses TRBV19 with TRBJ2-5, with D tentatively TRBD1 (6 bases). This CDR3 region has 14 residues. V was trimmed by 8 bases and J by 1 base, leaving 14 bases between them. Germline lookup yields CDR1 LNHDA and CDR2 SQIVND (reference sequence). CDR3 sequence: CASAPRDIQETQYF. The DNA of the CDR3 is TGTGCCAGTGCTCCACGGGACATCCAAGAGACCCAGTACTTC.

The V gene is TRBV5-1, the J gene TRBJ2-1, with TRBD2 matching 15 bases. The germline CDR1 and CDR2 sequences are SGHRS and YFSETQ. This CDR3 region has 19 residues. V shed 4 bases, J shed 0 bases, and the junction held 8 bases outside the gene matches. CDR3 region: CASSTWTSGGVSSYNEQFF. CDR3 DNA: TGCGCCAGCAGCACCTGGACTAGCGGGGGGGTGAGCTCCTACAATGAGCAGTTCTTC.

The chain uses TRBV19 and TRBJ1-1; D is unclear. The germline CDR1 and CDR2 sequences are LNHDA and SQIVND (reference sequence). The V gene lost 5 bases and the J gene lost 0 bases, with 10 bases spanning the gap. CDR3 length equals 14 residues. CDR3 sequence: CASSVRDMNTEAFF. CDR3 in DNA: TGTGCCAGTAGTGTCCGGGATATGAACACTGAAGCTTTCTTT.

This clone occurred a few times. The J gene is TRBJ1-1, the V gene TRBV30, with 8 positions matching TRBD1. The ends lost 3 bases at V and 4 bases at J; junction bases unmatched: 1. The germline gives CDR1 GTSNPN, CDR2 SVGIG (reference sequence). The CDR3 consists of 12 residues. CDR3 DNA sequence: TGTGCCTGGAGGGACAGGGTCACTGAAGCTTTCTTT. This sequence encodes CAWRDRVTEAFF.